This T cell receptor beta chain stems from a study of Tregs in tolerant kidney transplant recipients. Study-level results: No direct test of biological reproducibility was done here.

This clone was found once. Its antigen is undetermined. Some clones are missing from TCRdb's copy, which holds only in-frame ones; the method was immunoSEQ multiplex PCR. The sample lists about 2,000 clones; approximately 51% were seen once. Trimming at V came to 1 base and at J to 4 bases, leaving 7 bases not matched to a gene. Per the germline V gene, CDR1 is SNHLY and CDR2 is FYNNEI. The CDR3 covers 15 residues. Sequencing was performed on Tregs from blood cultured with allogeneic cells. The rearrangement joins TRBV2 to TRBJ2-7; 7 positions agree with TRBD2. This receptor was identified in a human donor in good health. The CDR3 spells CASSEEAGAPYEQYF. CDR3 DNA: TGTGCCAGCAGTGAAGAGGCGGGAGCCCCATACGAGCAGTACTTC.